This T cell receptor (beta chain) was profiled in a study of memory B cells and T cells in multiple sclerosis (dated by TCRdb to the late 2010s). About the study as a whole: The study compared the TCR beta repertoires of autoproliferating peripheral T cells with those of brain lesion-infiltrating T cells in multiple sclerosis patients. TCR sequencing included a couple of multiple sclerosis patients for whom either brain lesions at autopsy or brain-infiltrating cells from biopsy were available. What the work shows at the level of the full study, not this receptor alone: Clone-set sizes differed between compartments, which influenced counts of shared clonotypes and required normalization.

PBMCs were isolated by Ficoll density gradient centrifugation and cryopreserved before use. The germline V gene (reference sequence) gives CDR1 as LNHDA and CDR2 as SQIVND. Taken from cysteine to phenylalanine, the CDR3 has 14 residues. Only the CDR3 DNA is retained, 42 bases long and in frame from the first base. V is pruned by 2 bases and J by 5 bases, leaving 2 bases of the junction without a gene match. Notes on this clone: Its target antigen remains unknown. One base away there is no much larger clone; base qualities are not given.

The immunoSEQ Platform was used to amplify TCRbeta CDR3 regions from extracted genomic DNA. Multiplex PCR, high-throughput sequencing and a vendor bioinformatics pipeline were brought together in the immunoSEQ assay. The study's processing was this. After discarding non-productive sequences and any CDR3s under 4 amino acids in length, clonotype frequencies were recalculated for each sample. In immunoSEQ Analyzer 2.0, shared clonotypes were identified as identical CDR3 amino acid, V gene and J gene sequences. To normalize repertoire overlap, the number of shared clonotypes was divided by the product of the two clone-set sizes and multiplied by 1000 to give arbitrary units. The immuneACCESS repertoire file appears here via TCRdb, limited to in-frame rearrangements. These files lack a portion of the clones; in checked studies, under half of the deficit traces to unresolved V genes, and the cause of the others is not known. V and J calls and clone size are copied from that table; D and trimming were computed from the DNA. In this sample the table shows around 14,000 clones, roughly two thirds of which occur a single time. Of the sample, roughly 2.2% is held by the ten largest clones.

The specimen was memory (CD45RO+) CD4+ T cells from blood. Read against the paper, the sample's cell subset or site label means: CD45RO+ memory T cells sorted from peripheral blood. The clonotype comes from a human donor with multiple sclerosis. The chain uses TRBV19 and TRBJ1-5, with 8 bases in between that match TRBD1. The sequence in DNA is TGTGCCAGTAGTATATCAGGGGGCGATCAGCCCCAGCATTTT. This is translated as CASSISGGDQPQHF.